This T cell receptor beta chain was sequenced for a study of cytomegalovirus exposure and HLA in healthy donors. In the study overall: Early released data had tens of millions of unique TCRs, all coming from HLA-typed donors. Study results and limitations: Near-uniform donor sequencing depth was presumed by presence/absence analyses.

This clone has just one count. Its target is not known. V lost 5 bases, J lost 7 bases, and 8 bases stayed unmatched. CDR3 length: 14 residues. In germline, CDR1 is MDHEN, CDR2 SYDVKM. Primers for the PCR totalled 60 Vbeta and 13 Jbeta. Sequencing used immunoSEQ multiplex PCR; TCRdb keeps in-frame clones, though not all of them. The data show 250,000 to 350,000 clones, 86% seen once. The specimen was PBMCs. V gene TRBV28 combines with J gene TRBJ1-1, with 9 bases aligning to TRBD1. The receptor comes from a middle-aged man in good health and CMV-seropositive. CDR3 amino acids: CASSLGQGKYEAFF. The CDR3 DNA reads as TGTGCCAGCAGTCTAGGACAGGGGAAATATGAAGCTTTCTTT.